The T cell receptor beta chain under discussion was sequenced for a study of CD8 T cells in ankylosing spondylitis. TCRdb reanalysed the 5' RACE reads using MiXCR and keeps one entry per CDR3 protein. The sample has 200,000 to 250,000 distinct CDR3 sequences, about 7% seen once. Study-wide results and limits: Seemingly characteristic of ankylosing spondylitis blood was a TCR beta motif consisting of roughly 8 highly homologous variants.

The germline CDR1 and CDR2 sequences are LNHNV and YYDKDF (reference sequence). Deletions cut 5 bases from V and 0 bases from J, with 17 bases between. This CDR3 has 17 residues. Notes on this clonotype: Its antigen is not identified.

The chain is built from TRBV15 and TRBJ2-1, with D perhaps TRBD2 (5 bases). Specimen: blood, either unsorted or a sorted T cell fraction (not recorded which). This TCR was recovered from a male donor with ankylosing spondylitis. The CDR3 sequence is CATSPRRLLSSYNEQFF. CDR3 sequence (DNA): TGTGCCACCAGCCCAAGGCGACTACTTAGCTCCTACAATGAGCAGTTCTTC.